This T cell receptor (beta chain) was captured by sequencing in a study of blood T cell repertoires in COVID-19. Study as a whole: The study drew acute and convalescent COVID-19 samples from the United States, Italy and Spain.

V gave up 2 bases and J gave up 8 bases; unmatched junction bases: 10. CDR1 is SGHDT and CDR2 is YYEEEE in the germline V gene. The CDR3 extends over 16 amino acids. Clones were read by immunoSEQ multiplex PCR, and TCRdb kept only the in-frame ones, dropping some. The table has about 220,000 clones, roughly 90% seen once; the top ten hold 2.6%. Across about two dozen US areas, participants ranged in age from about 18 to 90 years. Cohort 3 donors counted as recovered after two negative PCRs, clearance, or resolved symptoms. Sequenced sample: PBMCs or T cells enriched from blood (not recorded which). The clonotype was recovered from a woman aged 25 to 45 who had recovered from COVID-19. This chain joins TRBV5-6 and TRBJ2-1; 10 nucleotides line up with TRBD2. For the CDR3, the DNA is TGTGCCAGCAGCTTCCTTGTAGCGGGGGGCAGGTATGAGCAGTTCTTC. Translating it yields CASSFLVAGGRYEQFF.